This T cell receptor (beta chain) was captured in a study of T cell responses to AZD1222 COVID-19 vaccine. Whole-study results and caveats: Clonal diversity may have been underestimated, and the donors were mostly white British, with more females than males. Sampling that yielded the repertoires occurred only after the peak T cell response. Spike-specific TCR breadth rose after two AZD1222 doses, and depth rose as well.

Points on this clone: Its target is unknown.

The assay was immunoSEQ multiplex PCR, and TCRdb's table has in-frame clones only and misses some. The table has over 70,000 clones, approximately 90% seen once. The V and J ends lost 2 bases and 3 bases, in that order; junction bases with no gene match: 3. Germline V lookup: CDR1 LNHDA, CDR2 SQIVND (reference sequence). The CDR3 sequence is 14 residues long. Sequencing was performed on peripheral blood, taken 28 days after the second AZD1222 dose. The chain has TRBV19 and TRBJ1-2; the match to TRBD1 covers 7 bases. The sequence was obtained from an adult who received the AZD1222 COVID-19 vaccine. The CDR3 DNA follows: TGTGCCAGTAGTATAACAGGGGAAGACTATGGCTACACCTTC. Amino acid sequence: CASSITGEDYGYTF.